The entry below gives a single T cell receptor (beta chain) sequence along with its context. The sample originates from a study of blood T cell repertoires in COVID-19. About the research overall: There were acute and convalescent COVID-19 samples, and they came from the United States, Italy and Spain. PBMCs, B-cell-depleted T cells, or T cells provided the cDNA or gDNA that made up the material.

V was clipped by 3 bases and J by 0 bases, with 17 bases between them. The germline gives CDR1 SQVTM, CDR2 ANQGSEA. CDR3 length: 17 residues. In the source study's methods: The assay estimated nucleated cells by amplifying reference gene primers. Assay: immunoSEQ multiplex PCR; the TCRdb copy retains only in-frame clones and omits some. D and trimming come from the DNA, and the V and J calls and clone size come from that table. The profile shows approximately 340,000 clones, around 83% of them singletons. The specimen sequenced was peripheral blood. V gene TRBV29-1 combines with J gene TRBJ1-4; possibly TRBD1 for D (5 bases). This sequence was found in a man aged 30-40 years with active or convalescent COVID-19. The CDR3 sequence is CSVDGPSGDSTNEKLFF. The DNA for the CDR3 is TGCAGCGTTGACGGCCCGTCGGGGGATTCAACTAATGAAAAACTGTTTTTT.